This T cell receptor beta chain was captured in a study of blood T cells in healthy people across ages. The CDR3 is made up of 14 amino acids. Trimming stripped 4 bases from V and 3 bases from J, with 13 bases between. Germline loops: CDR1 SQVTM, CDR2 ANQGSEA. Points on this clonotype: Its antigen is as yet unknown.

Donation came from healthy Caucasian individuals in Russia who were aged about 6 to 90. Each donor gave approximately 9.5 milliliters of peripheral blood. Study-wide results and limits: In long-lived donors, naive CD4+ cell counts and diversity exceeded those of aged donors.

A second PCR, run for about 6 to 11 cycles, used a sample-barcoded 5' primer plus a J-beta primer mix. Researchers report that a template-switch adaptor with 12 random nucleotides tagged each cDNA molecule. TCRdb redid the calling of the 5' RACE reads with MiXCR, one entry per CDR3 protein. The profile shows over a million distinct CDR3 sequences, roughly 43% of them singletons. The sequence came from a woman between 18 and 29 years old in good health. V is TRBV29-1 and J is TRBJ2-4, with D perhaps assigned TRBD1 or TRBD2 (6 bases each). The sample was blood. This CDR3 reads CSVGGGKGKNIQYF. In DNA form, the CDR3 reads TGCAGCGTTGGAGGGGGGAAAGGCAAAAACATTCAGTACTTC. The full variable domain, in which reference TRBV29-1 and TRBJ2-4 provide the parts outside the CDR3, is SAVISQKPSRDICQRGTSLTIQCQVDSQVTMMFWYRQQPGQSLTLIATANQGSEATYESGFVIDKFPISRPNLTFSTLTVSNMSPEDSSIYLCSVGGGKGKNIQYFGAGTRLSVL.